A single sample gave rise to the 18 T cell receptor beta chains below, sequenced in a study of esophageal squamous cell carcinoma under preoperative chemotherapy. MiXCR, run by TCRdb on the PCR reads, gives a single entry per CDR3 protein. The sample consists of about 30,000 distinct CDR3 sequences, under 55% of them appearing once. Time point denoted: before preoperative PTX-NDP chemotherapy. The material was obtained from a patient given preoperative chemotherapy. These receptors all stem from a human donor with esophageal squamous cell carcinoma. The donor label of this sample is uncertain.

This chain joins TRBV27 and TRBJ2-3; D not certain. CDR1 and CDR2 (germline): MNHEY, SMNVEV (reference sequence). Trimming took off 6 bases at V and 1 base at J, with 11 bases between the two ends. The CDR3 spans 14 residues. CDR3 loop: CASRLFWGTDTQYF. The CDR3 nucleotides are TGTGCCAGCAGGCTCTTCTGGGGCACAGATACGCAGTATTTT.

By share of the sample, this clonotype is medium-sized (0.01 to 0.1%). The J gene is TRBJ2-5, the V gene TRBV7-2, with TRBD2 matching 11 bases. V was pared by 1 base and J by 11 bases, with 21 bases of the junction left unmatched. The CDR3 length is 19 residues. CDR1 and CDR2 (germline): SGHTA, FQGNSA. CDR3 region: CASSLVDASGRSTYNEQYF. In DNA, the CDR3 is TGTGCCAGCAGCTTAGTGGATGCTAGCGGGAGGTCCACCTACAATGAGCAGTACTTC.

The chain employs TRBV27 and TRBJ2-3; D gene unclear. Germline values: CDR1 MNHEY, CDR2 SMNVEV (reference sequence). V lost 5 bases, J lost 8 bases, and 11 bases lay in between. The CDR3 is made up of 12 amino acids. The CDR3 loop reads CASSVSTGTQYF. For the CDR3, the DNA is TGTGCCAGCAGTGTTAGCACCGGTACGCAGTATTTT.

This clonotype was detected a few times. The V gene is TRBV5-1, the J gene TRBJ2-6; D unresolved. The CDR3 covers 15 residues. Trimming shortened V by 0 bases and J by 1 base, and 5 bases separated the two germline ends. From germline, CDR1 is SGHRS and CDR2 YFSETQ. CDR3 DNA sequence: TGCGCCAGCAGCTTGGATGGGTCTGGGGCCAACGTCCTGACTTTC. It codes for CASSLDGSGANVLTF.

This clonotype appeared a few times. For the CDR3, the DNA is TGTGCCAGTAGTATCAGACAGGGGGCTGTAAGCGGGGAGCTGTTTTTT. Protein sequence: CASSIRQGAVSGELFF. V gene TRBV19 combines with J gene TRBJ2-2; TRBD1 agrees at 10 bases. Germline-derived CDR1 and CDR2 are LNHDA and SQIVND (reference sequence). J was trimmed by 7 bases and V by 3 bases; bases with no gene match: 8. This CDR3 has 16 residues.

Concerning this clonotype itself: At one end, the junction sequence differs from germline, possibly due to a read error. V gene TRBV7-2 combines with J gene TRBJ2-4; TRBD2 aligns across 9 bases. The CDR3 sequence is 15 residues long. Germline V CDR1 and CDR2: SGHTA, FQGNSA. CDR3 loop: CASSTGTSSTNTQYF. CDR3 DNA: TGTGCCAGCAGCACCGGGACTAGCTCGACAAATACGCAGTACTTT.

The chain employs TRBV7-8 and TRBJ2-1; D unclear. The V gene lost 9 bases and the J gene lost 2 bases, with 17 bases spanning the gap. The CDR3 covers 15 residues. Per the germline V gene, CDR1 is SGHVS and CDR2 is FQNEAQ. The CDR3 coding sequence is TGTGCCAGTCTCGACCTAACCTCGCCCTACAATGAGCAGTTCTTC. This sequence encodes CASLDLTSPYNEQFF. Filled out from reference TRBV7-8 and TRBJ2-1, the complete variable domain reads GAGVSQSPRYKVAKRGQDVALRCDPISGHVSLFWYQQALGQGPEFLTYFQNEAQLDKSGLPSDRFFAERPEGSVSTLKIQRTQQEDSAVYLCASLDLTSPYNEQFFGPGTRLTVL.

J is TRBJ2-5 and V is TRBV11-3, with TRBD1 matching over 9 bases. This CDR3 is built from 16 residues. V lost 5 bases and J lost 14; bases outside the gene matches: 21. Looked up from germline, CDR1 is SGHNT and CDR2 is YENEEA. For the CDR3, the DNA is TGTGCCAGCAGCCGTAACAGGGGGCGAGAGATGGGGGGGCCATACTTC. This gives the protein CASSRNRGREMGGPYF.

The rearrangement links TRBV7-2 to TRBJ2-4; D is possibly TRBD1 (7 bases). V lost 11 bases, J lost 12 bases, and 38 bases lay in between. The CDR3 length is 18 residues. CDR1 is SGHTA and CDR2 is FQGNSA in the germline V gene. The CDR3 region has the DNA TGTGCCGGTAGCTATAGGGGGCTCGGGGGCCGTGCCCAAAAGACTCAGTACTTC. As protein: CAGSYRGLGGRAQKTQYF.

The chain couples TRBV18 to TRBJ2-7; 9 bases line up with TRBD2. V lost 3 bases and J lost 6; bases outside the gene matches: 6. CDR1 is KGHSH, CDR2 LQKENI, per germline. The CDR3 consists of 14 residues. CDR3 residues: CASSPSSGSREQYF. In DNA, the CDR3 is TGTGCCAGCTCACCTAGTAGCGGGAGCCGCGAGCAGTACTTC.

This clonotype turned up a few times. V is TRBV7-8 and J is TRBJ1-4, with TRBD1 as a possible D gene (5 bases). CDR1 and CDR2 from the germline V gene are SGHVS and FQNEAQ. V lost 4 bases and J lost 0, with 6 bases in between. The CDR3 has 14 residues. The CDR3 sequence: CASSWTTTNEKLFF. CDR3 in DNA: TGTGCCAGCAGCTGGACAACAACTAATGAAAAACTGTTTTTT.

This rearrangement joins TRBV5-4 to TRBJ2-3; no clear D gene. Between the trimmed V and J ends, which lost 4 bases and 2 bases, there was a span of 11 bases. The CDR3 runs to 14 residues. Germline lookup yields CDR1 SGHNT and CDR2 YYREEE (reference sequence). For the CDR3, the DNA is TGTGCCAGCAGCCAACCTAACCCCACAGATACGCAGTATTTT. Amino acid sequence: CASSQPNPTDTQYF.

This clonotype occurred many times. A clone one base away is much larger, so this may be a read error. V is TRBV12-3 or TRBV12-4 and J is TRBJ2-1; D perhaps matches TRBD1 (6 bases). V was clipped by 1 base and J by 13 bases, with 14 bases between them. The CDR3 contains 13 residues. CDR3 sequence (DNA): TGTGCCAGCAGTTTAGTAGGGGGAAACATTCAGTTCTTC. The encoded protein is CASSLVGGNIQFF.

The genes are TRBV7-2 and TRBJ2-3, with TRBD2 matching 9 bases. In germline, CDR1 is SGHTA, CDR2 FQGNSA. J lost 1 base, V lost 8 bases, and 7 bases had no gene match. The CDR3 runs to 15 residues. CDR3 in DNA: TGTGCCAGCGGCAGCATAGCGGGGGGCACAGATACGCAGTATTTT. This sequence encodes CASGSIAGGTDTQYF.

The rearrangement joins TRBV12-3 or TRBV12-4 to TRBJ2-7; 8 positions agree with TRBD2. The ends lost 6 bases at V and 1 base at J; junction bases unmatched: 5. This CDR3 comprises 14 residues. In DNA form, the CDR3 reads TGTGCCAGCAGCCGTAGCGGGACTTCCTACGAGCAGTACTTC. This codes for CASSRSGTSYEQYF.

The chain employs TRBV6-1 and TRBJ2-2, with 9 bases lining up with TRBD1. Germline CDR1 is MNHNS and CDR2 is SASEGT. The CDR3 is 16 amino acids. Trimming cost V 5 bases and J 16 bases; bases outside gene matches: 20. CDR3 nucleotide sequence: TGTGCCAGCAGTCGATCCGGGACAGGGAGCACCGAGGCGCAGTTTTTT. Its translation: CASSRSGTGSTEAQFF.

This clonotype was counted many times. This chain links TRBV5-6 with TRBJ2-1; D uncertain. The CDR3 covers 15 residues. Trimming took off 1 base at V and 2 bases at J, with 10 bases between the two ends. Germline V gene sequence: CDR1 SGHDT, CDR2 YYEEEE. The CDR3 protein is CASSLLGSTYNEQFF. Written as DNA, the CDR3 is TGTGCCAGCAGCTTGTTGGGATCAACCTACAATGAGCAGTTCTTC.

By frequency in the sample, this clonotype is medium-sized (0.01 to 0.1%). The CDR3 nucleotides are TGTGCCAGCAGCTTAGCCGTAATAGAAGAGACCCAGTACTTC. Encoded protein: CASSLAVIEETQYF. The chain combines TRBV7-2 with TRBJ2-5; no firm D call. The ends were cut back, 0 bases at V and 3 bases at J, with 8 bases in the middle. CDR3 length: 14 amino acids. The germline V gene encodes CDR1 SGHTA and CDR2 FQGNSA.